Presented here are 28 T cell receptor beta chains from one specimen sequenced in a study of cytomegalovirus exposure and HLA in healthy donors. The PCR contained 60 Vbeta and 13 Jbeta primers. Some clones are missing from TCRdb's copy, which holds only in-frame ones; the method was immunoSEQ multiplex PCR. The table has 150,000 to 200,000 clones, 75% to 85% seen once; the top ten hold under 8%. The material sequenced was PBMCs. The receptors here all came from a man between 50 and 59 years old in good health and CMV-seropositive.

J is TRBJ2-5 and V is TRBV27; 14 bases match TRBD2. The length of the CDR3 is 16 residues. Germline loops: CDR1 MNHEY, CDR2 SMNVEV (reference sequence). The V gene end was trimmed by 3 bases and the J gene end by 2 bases; junction bases not matched to a gene: 2. CDR3 protein: CASSLGLAGVQETQYF. The CDR3 DNA reads as TGTGCCAGCAGTTTGGGACTAGCGGGGGTACAAGAGACCCAGTACTTC.

The V gene is TRBV27, the J gene TRBJ2-3; no firm D call. Trimming stripped 5 bases from V and 5 bases from J, with 5 bases between. The CDR3 covers 11 residues. Germline lookup yields CDR1 MNHEY and CDR2 SMNVEV (reference sequence). DNA of the CDR3: TGTGCCAGCAGTCATTTAGATACGCAGTATTTT. This gives the protein CASSHLDTQYF.

The rearrangement links TRBV5-1 to TRBJ2-5; 8 positions match TRBD1. The J call may be in error: the DNA end matches TRBJ2-7 better. Germline lookup yields CDR1 SGHRS and CDR2 YFSETQ. This CDR3 is built from 15 residues. CDR3 region: CASSSSTGVESEQYF. The CDR3 nucleotides are TGCGCCAGCAGCTCTTCGACAGGGGTCGAGAGCGAGCAGTACTTC.

This chain links TRBV18 with TRBJ2-5, with D maybe TRBD1 (5 bases). CDR1 KGHSH and CDR2 LQKENI come from the germline V gene. The CDR3 sequence is 16 residues long. Trimming took off 3 bases at V and 2 bases at J, with 16 bases between the two ends. The CDR3 DNA reads as TGTGCCAGCTCACCTGCACAGGAGCCAAGGCAAGAGACCCAGTACTTC. It encodes CASSPAQEPRQETQYF. Filled out from reference TRBV18 and TRBJ2-5, the complete variable domain reads NAGVMQNPRHLVRRRGQEARLRCSPMKGHSHVYWYRQLPEEGLKFMVYLQKENIIDESGMPKERFSAEFPKEGPSILRIQQVVRGDSAAYFCASSPAQEPRQETQYFGPGTRLLVL.

The chain uses TRBV7-9 and TRBJ2-1; 11 bases fit TRBD2. This CDR3 has 16 residues. Germline CDR1 and CDR2: SEHNR and FQNEAQ (reference sequence). The V gene end was trimmed by 5 bases and the J gene end by 9 bases; junction bases not matched to a gene: 12. The CDR3 reads CASSPQLAGVTTEQFF. The CDR3 DNA is TGTGCCAGCAGCCCCCAACTAGCGGGAGTGACTACTGAGCAGTTCTTC.

The chain employs TRBV5-1 and TRBJ2-7, with 8 bases lining up with TRBD1. The CDR3 is 14 residues long. V shed 1 base, J shed 3 bases, and the junction held 3 bases outside the gene matches. Germline assignment: CDR1 SGHRS and CDR2 YFSETQ. CDR3 sequence (DNA): TGCGCCAGCAGCTTGAGCAGGGGGCACTACGAGCAGTACTTC. Translation: CASSLSRGHYEQYF.

The chain joins TRBV9 to TRBJ2-5, with D possibly being TRBD1 (6 bases). In germline, CDR1 is SGDLS, CDR2 YYNGEE. This CDR3 has 16 residues. V was pared by 1 base and J by 4 bases, with 17 bases between. The CDR3 coding sequence is TGTGCCAGCAGCGTAAGGGGGTCCATCCAGGGAGAGACCCAGTACTTC. Amino acid sequence: CASSVRGSIQGETQYF.

About this clone: The conserved closing phenylalanine or tryptophan is absent in this CDR3, likely reflecting a read error. No DNA is shown, since the ends of the CDR3 on it are uncertain; the CDR3 is the one TCRdb lists. V gene TRBV5-1 combines with J gene TRBJ2-6; the D call of TRBD2 is as the table states it, not checked on the DNA. The CDR3 length equals 11 residues, ends included. Per the germline V gene, CDR1 is SGHRS and CDR2 is YFSETQ. CDR3 protein: CATARGLGDRS.

This clone was seen just once. The chain combines TRBV18 with TRBJ1-2, with 8 bases aligning to TRBD1. After removal of 3 bases from V and 4 bases from J, the junction contained 1 base not matched to a gene. Germline assignment: CDR1 KGHSH and CDR2 LQKENI. The CDR3 runs to 13 residues. The CDR3 spells CASSPDRAYGYTF. CDR3 DNA sequence: TGTGCCAGCTCACCGGACAGGGCCTATGGCTACACCTTC.

This clone came up once. Without the conserved terminal phenylalanine or tryptophan, this CDR3 likely stems from a read error. The chain couples TRBV6-5 to TRBJ1-2; tentatively, D is TRBD1 (6 bases). The CDR3 totals 14 residues. The germline V and J ends were trimmed by 8 bases and 3 bases, with 16 bases remaining between them. Germline loops: CDR1 MNHEY, CDR2 SVGAGI. The CDR3 spells CASGRGGGDYGYTL. In nucleotides, the CDR3 is TGTGCCAGCGGCAGGGGTGGGGGGGACTATGGCTACACCCTC.

The chain links TRBV27 to TRBJ1-2; D is perhaps TRBD1 (5 bases). V was shortened by 3 bases and J by 7 bases, with 12 bases between the two germline ends. The CDR3 contains 13 residues. Germline loops: CDR1 MNHEY, CDR2 SMNVEV (reference sequence). CDR3 coding DNA: TGTGCCAGCAGTTTCAGCCAGGGATTTGGCTACACCTTC. Protein: CASSFSQGFGYTF.

The V gene is TRBV27, the J gene TRBJ2-7; a weak D match, TRBD1 (6 bases). V gave up 6 bases and J gave up 4 bases, with 16 bases separating them. The germline V gene encodes CDR1 MNHEY and CDR2 SMNVEV (reference sequence). The CDR3 consists of 14 residues. The CDR3 region is CASSPNRAPYEQYF. The CDR3 DNA follows: TGTGCCAGCAGCCCTAACAGGGCTCCATACGAGCAGTACTTC.

The J gene is TRBJ2-3, the V gene TRBV9, with TRBD2 matching 13 bases. Germline CDR1 SGDLS, CDR2 YYNGEE. CDR3 length: 17 residues. The V segment lost 0 bases and the J segment 3 bases; nucleotides outside the gene matches: 4. The CDR3 nucleotides read TGTGCCAGCAGCGTAGCTGGACTAGCGGGAGAGACAGATACGCAGTATTTT. Translated: CASSVAGLAGETDTQYF.

This sequence joins TRBV29-1 and TRBJ2-3, with 8 bases aligning to TRBD2. The germline V gene encodes CDR1 SQVTM and CDR2 ANQGSEA. The length of the CDR3 is 17 residues. With V trimmed by 3 bases and J by 1 base, 12 bases remained unmatched. CDR3 residues: CSVEGMLAGMRTDTQYF. CDR3 DNA sequence: TGCAGCGTTGAGGGTATGTTAGCGGGGATGCGCACAGATACGCAGTATTTT.

The rearrangement links TRBV2 to TRBJ2-3, with 10 positions matching TRBD1. Unmatched junction bases numbered 7, after V lost 6 bases and J lost 7 bases. CDR1 is SNHLY, CDR2 FYNNEI, per germline. The CDR3 runs to 14 residues. In nucleotides, the CDR3 is TGTGCCAGCAGGGACAGGGGGAATGATTATACGCAGTATTTT. Translated: CASRDRGNDYTQYF.

This clone has more than one count but fewer than ten. J is TRBJ2-5 and V is TRBV2, with a possible D match to TRBD1 (6 bases). The CDR3 is 14 residues long. Germline assignment: CDR1 SNHLY and CDR2 FYNNEI. The ends were cut back, 2 bases at V and 1 base at J, with 8 bases in the middle. CDR3 DNA sequence: TGTGCCAGCAGTGAACAGGGGATCCAAGAGACCCAGTACTTC. Translation gives CASSEQGIQETQYF.

The CDR3 region has the DNA TGTGCCAGCAGCCCCCAGGGCGGGAGGGCGGATGAGCAGTTCTTC. Encoded protein: CASSPQGGRADEQFF. The chain uses TRBV7-2 and TRBJ2-1; 9 nucleotides line up with TRBD2. The CDR3 has 15 amino acids. Unmatched junction bases numbered 10, after V lost 5 bases and J lost 8 bases. CDR1 and CDR2 from the germline V gene are SGHTA and FQGNSA.

The rearrangement joins TRBV9 to TRBJ1-1, with D perhaps matching TRBD1 (6 bases). CDR3 length: 18 amino acids. Germline lookup yields CDR1 SGDLS and CDR2 YYNGEE. V was cut by 0 bases and J by 1 base, with 19 bases left in between. CDR3 protein: CASSVAVGKGGANTEAFF. The DNA of the CDR3 is TGTGCCAGCAGCGTAGCTGTGGGGAAAGGGGGGGCGAACACTGAAGCTTTCTTT.

V usage is TRBV19 and J usage is TRBJ1-4, with 8 bases aligning to TRBD1. Trimming took 3 bases from V and 7 from J; bases not matched to a gene: 13. This CDR3 comprises 17 residues. CDR1 and CDR2 from the germline V gene are LNHDA and SQIVND (reference sequence). DNA for the CDR3: TGTGCCAGTAGTATCGGGGGGTCGGCAGGGGGCGGTGAAAAACTGTTTTTT. Its protein is CASSIGGSAGGGEKLFF.

This rearrangement joins TRBV9 to TRBJ2-2, with 9 nucleotides matching TRBD1. Germline V CDR1 and CDR2: SGDLS, YYNGEE. Unmatched junction bases numbered 10, after V lost 4 bases and J lost 3 bases. The CDR3 totals 17 residues. CDR3 coding DNA: TGTGCCAGCAGCCTAACCGGACAGGGGTCCTACACCGGGGAGCTGTTTTTT. Residues: CASSLTGQGSYTGELFF.

This rearrangement joins TRBV12-5 to TRBJ2-7, with a weak D call TRBD2 (7 bases). This CDR3 contains 16 residues. Germline V lookup: CDR1 LGHNT, CDR2 FRNRAP. V was cut by 4 bases and J by 3 bases, with 19 bases left in between. As DNA, the CDR3 is TGTGCTAGTGGTTCGACCGGGGGAGGGGGACTCTACGAGCAGTACGTC. It specifies CASGSTGGGGLYEQYV.

The chain couples TRBV5-1 to TRBJ1-3; D perhaps matches TRBD1 (6 bases). The CDR3 covers 16 residues. The V gene lost 0 bases and the J gene lost 2 bases, with 12 bases spanning the gap. The germline V gene encodes CDR1 SGHRS and CDR2 YFSETQ. CDR3 nucleotide sequence: TGCGCCAGCAGCTTGGGCTCACAGGGTCCTGGAAACACCATATATTTT. Its translation: CASSLGSQGPGNTIYF.

The CDR3 DNA reads as TGTGCCAGTAGTATCGGGAACTACGAGCAGTACTTC. Protein sequence: CASSIGNYEQYF. This chain connects TRBV19 to TRBJ2-7, with TRBD2 as a possible D gene (5 bases). Germline loops: CDR1 LNHDA, CDR2 SQIVND (reference sequence). CDR3 length equals 12 residues. V was cut by 3 bases and J by 3 bases, with 6 bases left in between.

This clone appeared a few times. V usage is TRBV28 and J usage is TRBJ1-1; tentative D call: TRBD1 (5 bases). Trimming took 2 bases from V and 6 from J, leaving 19 bases between them. Germline V gene sequence: CDR1 MDHEN, CDR2 SYDVKM. This CDR3 region has 16 residues. CDR3 in amino acids: CASSLGSLGRRAEAFF. CDR3 nucleotide sequence: TGTGCCAGCAGTTTAGGTTCTCTGGGGCGGAGAGCTGAAGCTTTCTTT.

V usage is TRBV6-5 and J usage is TRBJ1-1; TRBD1 aligns across 7 bases. Germline V gives CDR1 MNHEY, CDR2 SVGAGI. The length of the CDR3 is 14 residues. V shed 0 bases and J 6 bases; nucleotides not matched to a gene: 4. CDR3 bases: TGTGCCAGCAGTTACTCGACCCAGGGGGCTGAAGCTTTCTTT. This sequence encodes CASSYSTQGAEAFF.

In its sample, this clone was seen a few times. V usage is TRBV6-5 and J usage is TRBJ1-2, with D uncertain. Deletions cut 4 bases from V and 6 bases from J, with 9 bases between. The CDR3 contains 12 residues. Germline assignment: CDR1 MNHEY and CDR2 SVGAGI. CDR3 coding DNA: TGTGCCAGCAGTTTCCCCGGGAATGGCTACACCTTC. It codes for CASSFPGNGYTF.

The chain uses TRBV6-6 and TRBJ2-7; TRBD1 matches 7 bases. Germline-derived CDR1 and CDR2 are MNHNY and SVGAGI (reference sequence). V lost 5 bases to trimming and J lost 2 bases; unmatched junction nucleotides: 3. The CDR3 sequence is 13 residues long. For the CDR3, the DNA is TGTGCCAGCAGTGAGGGACAGACCTACGAGCAGTACGTC. It is translated as CASSEGQTYEQYV.

In DNA, the CDR3 is TGTGCCAGCAGTGATATAATTAATTCACCCCTCCACTTT. Encoded protein: CASSDIINSPLHF. The chain couples TRBV6-1 to TRBJ1-6, with D hard to call. CDR1 and CDR2 (germline): MNHNS, SASEGT. The V gene lost 3 bases and the J gene lost 6 bases, with 6 bases spanning the gap. The CDR3 is made up of 13 amino acids.